Listed below are T cell receptor beta chains from one sample, sequenced in a study of blood T cell repertoires in COVID-19. Generated by immunoSEQ multiplex PCR, the TCRdb table keeps only in-frame clones and is missing some. The sample records about 260,000 clones, more than 75% being singletons. What was sequenced was peripheral blood. These receptor sequences come from a man aged 40-49 years who had recovered from COVID-19. The CDR3 runs from the conserved cysteine through the conserved F or W. The D gene is left open where the match is weak. Clone size is shown for a subset of rows, as once, few, many or a class of expanded clone.

j_call: TRBJ1-5; v_call: TRBV10-1; d_call: .; clone_size: .; cdr3_nt: TGCGCCAGCAATAAGGGGGTTAGCAATCAGCCCCAGCATTTT; cdr3_aa: CASNKGVSNQPQHF
j_call: TRBJ2-1; v_call: TRBV5-5; d_call: TRBD2; clone_size: .; cdr3_nt: TGTGCCAGCAGCTTGATTGCGGGGGTTTACAATGAGCAGTTCTTC; cdr3_aa: CASSLIAGVYNEQFF
j_call: TRBJ1-5; v_call: TRBV15; d_call: TRBD1; clone_size: .; cdr3_nt: TGTGCCACCAGCAGAGGACAGGGGCATCAGCCCCAGCATTTT; cdr3_aa: CATSRGQGHQPQHF
j_call: TRBJ2-7; v_call: TRBV6-6; d_call: TRBD2; clone_size: .; cdr3_nt: TGTGCCAGCACCCCCCCGCGCGGTAGCGGGGCCGAGCAGTACTTC; cdr3_aa: CASTPPRGSGAEQYF
j_call: TRBJ2-3; v_call: TRBV7-9; d_call: .; clone_size: .; cdr3_nt: TGTGCCAGCAGCCCAGGACAGTGGACGCAGTATTTT; cdr3_aa: CASSPGQWTQYF
j_call: TRBJ1-2; v_call: TRBV6-2/TRBV6-3; d_call: .; clone_size: .; cdr3_nt: TGTGCCAGCAGTTACCAAGCGCATGGCTACACCTTC; cdr3_aa: CASSYQAHGYTF
j_call: TRBJ2-1; v_call: TRBV12-3/TRBV12-4; d_call: .; clone_size: .; cdr3_nt: TGTGCCAGCAGTCCCTCGTCGGTGAATGAGCAGTTCTTC; cdr3_aa: CASSPSSVNEQFF
j_call: TRBJ2-3; v_call: TRBV19; d_call: TRBD2; clone_size: .; cdr3_nt: TGTGCCAGTAGAGGGCCGGGAGGAAAAACAGATACGCAGTATTTT; cdr3_aa: CASRGPGGKTDTQYF
j_call: TRBJ2-1; v_call: TRBV6-1; d_call: TRBD2; clone_size: once; cdr3_nt: TGTGCCAGCAGTGAAGCGGGTAGCGGGGGGCGGGGTGAGCAATTCTTC; cdr3_aa: CASSEAGSGGRGEQFF
j_call: TRBJ2-3; v_call: TRBV24-1; d_call: TRBD2; clone_size: .; cdr3_nt: TGTGCCACCAGTGACTCGGAACTAGCGAATACGCAGTATTTT; cdr3_aa: CATSDSELANTQYF
j_call: TRBJ2-2; v_call: TRBV5-1; d_call: TRBD2; clone_size: .; cdr3_nt: TGCGCCAGCAGCCTGGGAGGGAGGGCCCACGGGGAGCTGTTTTTT; cdr3_aa: CASSLGGRAHGELFF
j_call: TRBJ1-4; v_call: TRBV6-5; d_call: .; clone_size: .; cdr3_nt: TGTGCCAGCTCTTCGACGGGGTCAGCTAATGAAAAACTGTTTTTT; cdr3_aa: CASSSTGSANEKLFF
j_call: TRBJ2-5; v_call: TRBV5-4; d_call: TRBD2; clone_size: .; cdr3_nt: TGTGCCAGCAGCTTACCGGGACTAGCGGCAGAGACCCAGTACTTC; cdr3_aa: CASSLPGLAAETQYF
j_call: TRBJ2-3; v_call: TRBV5-5; d_call: .; clone_size: .; cdr3_nt: TGTGCCAGCAGCTCAAGCCTGAGTAGCACAGATACGCAGTATTTT; cdr3_aa: CASSSSLSSTDTQYF
j_call: TRBJ2-7; v_call: TRBV4-1; d_call: .; clone_size: few; cdr3_nt: TGCGCCAGCAGCCAAGATGAAGGCGGCTCTCGGCAGTACTTC; cdr3_aa: CASSQDEGGSRQYF
j_call: TRBJ1-2; v_call: TRBV6-6; d_call: TRBD1; clone_size: few; cdr3_nt: TGTGCCAGCAGCCCTATCTCGGACAGGTTCTATGGCTACACCTTC; cdr3_aa: CASSPISDRFYGYTF
j_call: TRBJ2-5; v_call: TRBV18; d_call: TRBD2; clone_size: once; cdr3_nt: TGTGCCAGCTCACCGAAACGGCAGGGAGGGCAAGAGACCCAGTACTTC; cdr3_aa: CASSPKRQGGQETQYF
j_call: TRBJ2-2; v_call: TRBV3-1/TRBV3-2; d_call: .; clone_size: .; cdr3_nt: TGTGCCAGCACCAAGGGGACAACGAACACCGGGGAGCTGTTTTTT; cdr3_aa: CASTKGTTNTGELFF
j_call: TRBJ1-6; v_call: TRBV25-1; d_call: TRBD1; clone_size: .; cdr3_nt: TGTGCCAGCAGTGACGATAGGGGACAGGGCACTTCACCCCTCCACTTT; cdr3_aa: CASSDDRGQGTSPLHF
j_call: TRBJ2-7; v_call: TRBV4-3; d_call: .; clone_size: .; cdr3_nt: TGCGCCAGCAGCCAAGGGCCAGGGCGAACCTACGAGCAGTACTTC; cdr3_aa: CASSQGPGRTYEQYF
j_call: TRBJ2-7; v_call: TRBV30; d_call: TRBD2; clone_size: .; cdr3_nt: TGTGCCTGGAGTCTAAGGGACTACCAACGGGGGCAGTACTTC; cdr3_aa: CAWSLRDYQRGQYF
j_call: TRBJ2-1; v_call: TRBV7-8; d_call: .; clone_size: .; cdr3_nt: TGTGCCAGCAGGCTATTAGAGGTCTCCTACAATGAGCAGTTCTTC; cdr3_aa: CASRLLEVSYNEQFF
j_call: TRBJ1-4; v_call: TRBV7-9; d_call: TRBD1; clone_size: few; cdr3_nt: TGTGCCAGCAGCCCAATTAACAGGGGGAATAATGAAAAACTGTTTTTT; cdr3_aa: CASSPINRGNNEKLFF
j_call: TRBJ2-3; v_call: TRBV6-2/TRBV6-3; d_call: TRBD2; clone_size: .; cdr3_nt: TGTGCCAGCAGTTACAGGACTAGCGGGGATACGCAGTATTTT; cdr3_aa: CASSYRTSGDTQYF
j_call: TRBJ2-7; v_call: TRBV11-2; d_call: TRBD1; clone_size: .; cdr3_nt: TGTGCCAGCAGCGCTCAGACAGGGGGATACGAGCAGTACTTC; cdr3_aa: CASSAQTGGYEQYF
j_call: TRBJ2-7; v_call: TRBV7-6; d_call: TRBD1; clone_size: .; cdr3_nt: TGTGCCAGCAGCTTAGCGCCGGGACAGCACTACGAGCAGTACTTC; cdr3_aa: CASSLAPGQHYEQYF
j_call: TRBJ2-3; v_call: TRBV6-5; d_call: .; clone_size: .; cdr3_nt: TGTGCCAGCAGGACCGAACAGGATACGCAGTATTTT; cdr3_aa: CASRTEQDTQYF
j_call: TRBJ1-5; v_call: TRBV6-4; d_call: TRBD1; clone_size: .; cdr3_nt: TGTGCCAGCAGTAACCCCGATCCTACAGGGGATAGCAATCAGCCCCAGCATTTT; cdr3_aa: CASSNPDPTGDSNQPQHF
j_call: TRBJ1-4; v_call: TRBV5-8; d_call: TRBD1; clone_size: .; cdr3_nt: TGTGCCAGCAGCTTGGCGGGACAGGGGGATGAAAAACTGTTTTTT; cdr3_aa: CASSLAGQGDEKLFF
j_call: TRBJ2-2; v_call: TRBV7-2; d_call: TRBD2; clone_size: .; cdr3_nt: TGTGCCAGCAGCCTAATAGCGGGGGGTTACACCGGGGAGCTGTTTTTT; cdr3_aa: CASSLIAGGYTGELFF
j_call: TRBJ1-2; v_call: TRBV3-1/TRBV3-2; d_call: .; clone_size: once; cdr3_nt: TGTGCCAGCAGCCCCCCAGGTAGTGGCTACACCTTC; cdr3_aa: CASSPPGSGYTF
j_call: TRBJ2-5; v_call: TRBV30; d_call: TRBD1; clone_size: .; cdr3_nt: TGTGCCTGGAGTGTACAGGGGACAGGGACGACCCAGTACTTC; cdr3_aa: CAWSVQGTGTTQYF
j_call: TRBJ2-3; v_call: TRBV10-3; d_call: .; clone_size: .; cdr3_nt: TGTGCCATCAGCGGGAGCACAGATACGCAGTATTTT; cdr3_aa: CAISGSTDTQYF
j_call: TRBJ2-7; v_call: TRBV5-6; d_call: .; clone_size: .; cdr3_nt: TGTGCCAGCAGCTTCCGGAGAGCCTACGAGCAGTACTTC; cdr3_aa: CASSFRRAYEQYF
j_call: TRBJ2-7; v_call: TRBV7-9; d_call: TRBD1; clone_size: .; cdr3_nt: TGTGCCAGCAGCTCGGATTTACGGACAGGGAGCGAGCAGTACTTC; cdr3_aa: CASSSDLRTGSEQYF
j_call: TRBJ1-1; v_call: TRBV7-2; d_call: .; clone_size: .; cdr3_nt: TGTGCCAGCAGCTTAGACGGCAGGGAGGTGTCTGCTTTCTTT; cdr3_aa: CASSLDGREVSAFF
j_call: TRBJ2-7; v_call: TRBV6-5; d_call: .; clone_size: .; cdr3_nt: TGTGCCAGCAGCCACATCACTGACAGGTTCTACGAGCAGTACTTC; cdr3_aa: CASSHITDRFYEQYF
j_call: TRBJ2-1; v_call: TRBV24-1; d_call: TRBD1; clone_size: .; cdr3_nt: TGTGCCACCAGTGAAAGGGGGCAGGGTGAGCAGTTCTTC; cdr3_aa: CATSERGQGEQFF
j_call: TRBJ2-1; v_call: TRBV27; d_call: TRBD2; clone_size: .; cdr3_nt: TGTGCCAGCAGTTGGGGGACTAGCGGGGGGCTCGGAGATGAGCAGTTCTTC; cdr3_aa: CASSWGTSGGLGDEQFF
j_call: TRBJ2-3; v_call: TRBV6-2/TRBV6-3; d_call: TRBD1; clone_size: .; cdr3_nt: TGTGCCAGCAGTTACTCCGGGACAGGCTCAGATACGCAGTATTTT; cdr3_aa: CASSYSGTGSDTQYF
j_call: TRBJ2-3; v_call: TRBV5-1; d_call: .; clone_size: .; cdr3_nt: TGCGCCAGCAGCTCGGTGAGTGGGGGCCTGAATACGCAGTATTTT; cdr3_aa: CASSSVSGGLNTQYF
j_call: TRBJ2-3; v_call: TRBV7-8; d_call: TRBD2; clone_size: .; cdr3_nt: TGTGCCAGCAGCTTCCTCAGCGGGAGTGTCACAGATACGCAGTATTTT; cdr3_aa: CASSFLSGSVTDTQYF
j_call: TRBJ2-2; v_call: TRBV4-1; d_call: .; clone_size: .; cdr3_nt: TGCGCCAGCAGCGAGGGGGTTGTCACCGGGGAGCTGTTTTTT; cdr3_aa: CASSEGVVTGELFF